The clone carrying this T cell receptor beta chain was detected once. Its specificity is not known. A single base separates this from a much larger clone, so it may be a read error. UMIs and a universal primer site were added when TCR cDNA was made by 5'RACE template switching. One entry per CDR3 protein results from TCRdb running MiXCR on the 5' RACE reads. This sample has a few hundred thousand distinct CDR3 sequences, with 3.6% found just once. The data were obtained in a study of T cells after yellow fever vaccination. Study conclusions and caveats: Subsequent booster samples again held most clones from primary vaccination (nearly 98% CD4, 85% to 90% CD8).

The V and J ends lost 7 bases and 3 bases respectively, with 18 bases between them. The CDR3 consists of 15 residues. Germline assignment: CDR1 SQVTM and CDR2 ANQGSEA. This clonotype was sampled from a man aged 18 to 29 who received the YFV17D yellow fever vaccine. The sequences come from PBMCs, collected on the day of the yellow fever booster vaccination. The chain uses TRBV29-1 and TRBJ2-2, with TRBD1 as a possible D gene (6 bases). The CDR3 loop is CSAAAVGADTGELFF. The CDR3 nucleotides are TGCAGCGCAGCAGCTGTGGGGGCGGACACCGGGGAGCTGTTTTTT.